These 32 T cell receptor beta chains originate from one sample sequenced in a study of T-cell reconstitution after alpha-beta-depleted transplantation in children. Preparing the TCRbeta library involved the use of unique molecular identifiers. Each CDR3 protein gets one entry after TCRdb re-called the PCR reads with MiXCR. The table has about 260,000 distinct CDR3 sequences, around a tenth seen once. The sequences come from peripheral blood, collected 180 days after TCRalphabeta/CD19-depleted stem cell transplant. These receptors all stem from a male patient between 2 and 10 years old who had a stem cell transplant for chronic granulomatous disease, so the T cells may come from the graft donor.

This clonotype has at least ten counts. This sequence joins TRBV12-3 or TRBV12-4 and TRBJ2-5; unclear D gene. CDR3 length: 13 residues. The V and J ends lost 4 bases and 9 bases respectively, with 15 bases between them. CDR3 sequence (DNA): TGTGCCAGCAGTTCCCGGCCCCCTTCGGCCCAGTACTTC. Residues: CASSSRPPSAQYF.

This clonotype was picked up many times. The chain joins TRBV19 to TRBJ2-2, with 8 nucleotides matching TRBD1. This CDR3 has 14 residues. Per the germline V gene, CDR1 is LNHDA and CDR2 is SQIVND (reference sequence). V dropped 6 bases and J dropped 4; count of bases not matched to a gene: 4. CDR3 residues: CASRGTGATGELFF. As DNA, the CDR3 is TGTGCCAGTAGGGGGACAGGAGCCACCGGGGAGCTGTTTTTT.

This clonotype has at least ten counts. This rearrangement joins TRBV7-2 to TRBJ2-2; TRBD1 aligns across 7 bases. This CDR3 contains 15 residues. V dropped 10 bases and J dropped 6; count of bases not matched to a gene: 14. CDR1 and CDR2 (germline): SGHTA, FQGNSA. In DNA, the CDR3 is TGTGCCATCCAAATGTGGACAGGACGTCCCGGGGAGCTGTTTTTT. This encodes CAIQMWTGRPGELFF.

The chain carries TRBV6-2 or TRBV6-3 and TRBJ2-1; D ambiguous. The CDR3 consists of 14 residues. Deletions cut 5 bases from V and 0 bases from J, with 8 bases between. Looked up from germline, CDR1 is MNHEY and CDR2 is SVGEGT. CDR3 sequence reads: CASSPIYSYNEQFF. CDR3 bases: TGTGCCAGCAGTCCCATATACTCCTACAATGAGCAGTTCTTC.

This clonotype was observed many times. This chain connects TRBV5-6 to TRBJ2-1, with 10 bases identical to TRBD2. Looked up from germline, CDR1 is SGHDT and CDR2 is YYEEEE. The CDR3 runs 12 residues. V gave up 2 bases and J gave up 15 bases; unmatched junction bases: 5. The CDR3 protein is CASSFGTSVRFF. CDR3 bases: TGTGCCAGCAGCTTCGGGACTAGCGTCCGGTTCTTC.

This clonotype was counted ten times or more. This chain links TRBV12-5 with TRBJ2-3; tentatively, D is TRBD1 (6 bases). Trimming removed 6 bases at V and 2 bases at J, with 21 bases between. Germline V gene data show CDR1 as LGHNT and CDR2 as FRNRAP. The CDR3 sequence is 17 residues long. The CDR3 DNA reads as TGTGCTAGTGGCGTCGGACAGACCTACCATCCCACAGATACGCAGTATTTT. Translated: CASGVGQTYHPTDTQYF.

Many counts were recorded for this clonotype. This chain joins TRBV20-1 and TRBJ1-2, with 9 bases that match TRBD1. Germline CDR1 and CDR2: DFQATT and SNEGSKA (reference sequence). With V trimmed by 3 bases and J by 4 bases, 3 bases remained unmatched. The CDR3 loop spans 13 amino acids. CDR3 nucleotide sequence: TGCAGTGCTAGTAAGACAGGGGGCTATGGCTACACCTTC. The encoded protein is CSASKTGGYGYTF.

This clonotype was seen ten or more times. The V and J genes are TRBV5-1 and TRBJ1-1, with D perhaps TRBD1 (5 bases). Germline CDR1 is SGHRS and CDR2 is YFSETQ. The CDR3 is 13 residues long. Trimming stripped 5 bases from V and 6 bases from J, with 14 bases between. In nucleotides, the CDR3 is TGCGCCAGCAGAAACGCAGGGCTGGCTGAAGCTTTCTTT. It translates to CASRNAGLAEAFF.

This clonotype appeared many times. The V and J genes are TRBV29-1 and TRBJ2-4, with 9 bases aligning to TRBD1. Germline trimming cut 7 bases from V and 2 bases from J; bases unmatched to any gene: 3. Germline CDR1 and CDR2: SQVTM and ANQGSEA. The CDR3 totals 13 residues. This CDR3 is CSAGTGPKNIQYF. As DNA, the CDR3 is TGCAGCGCTGGGACAGGGCCCAAAAACATTCAGTACTTC. The full variable domain, completed using reference TRBV29-1 and TRBJ2-4, is SAVISQKPSRDICQRGTSLTIQCQVDSQVTMMFWYRQQPGQSLTLIATANQGSEATYESGFVIDKFPISRPNLTFSTLTVSNMSPEDSSIYLCSAGTGPKNIQYFGAGTRLSVL.

This clonotype was seen just once. This chain links TRBV3-1 with TRBJ2-2; tentatively, D is TRBD1 (5 bases). The CDR3 is 17 residues long. Germline assignment: CDR1 LGHDT and CDR2 YNNKEL (reference sequence). The V and J ends lost 10 bases and 6 bases respectively, with 27 bases between them. CDR3 in amino acids: CATCQGASFWTPGELFF. The CDR3 bases are TGTGCCACCTGCCAAGGGGCTAGTTTTTGGACGCCCGGGGAGCTGTTTTTT.

This clonotype appeared many times. The V gene is TRBV4-3, the J gene TRBJ1-1; 7 nucleotides align to TRBD1. Germline CDR1 and CDR2: LGHNA and YSLEER. The CDR3 length is 16 residues. V was clipped by 4 bases and J by 3 bases; unmatched bases: 11. CDR3 nucleotides: TGCGCCAGCAGCCTCCAGAGGGGGGACAGAGACACTGAAGCTTTCTTT. It yields the protein CASSLQRGDRDTEAFF.

This clonotype has ten or more counts. This chain links TRBV5-5 with TRBJ2-2; TRBD1 is a possible D gene (6 bases). Germline CDR1 reads SGHKS; CDR2 reads YYEKEE (reference sequence). The V and J ends lost 3 bases and 5 bases respectively, with 14 bases between them. This CDR3 comprises 15 residues. The CDR3 region is CASSSLARGTGELFF. The DNA for the CDR3 is TGTGCCAGCAGCTCCCTAGCCAGGGGAACCGGGGAGCTGTTTTTT.

Many counts were recorded for this clonotype. DNA of the CDR3: TGTGCCAGCAGCTTACTACAGGGGGCAGATACGCAGTATTTT. Its protein product is CASSLLQGADTQYF. The chain combines TRBV7-9 with TRBJ2-3; TRBD1 aligns across 8 bases. With 2 bases clipped from V and 4 bases from J, the junction kept 2 bases outside the gene matches. The CDR3 has 14 residues. The germline gives CDR1 SEHNR, CDR2 FQNEAQ (reference sequence).

At least ten counts were recorded for this clonotype. The chain is built from TRBV7-6 and TRBJ2-2, with D hard to call. This CDR3 is built from 12 residues. The germline V gene has CDR1 SGHVS and CDR2 FNYEAQ. V lost 3 bases to trimming and J lost 5 bases, with 4 bases between them. The DNA of the CDR3 is TGTGCCAGCAGCTTTCTTACCGGGGAGCTGTTTTTT. This sequence encodes CASSFLTGELFF.

This clonotype was detected many times. The CDR3 loop reads CASSRGQRTYEQYF. The CDR3 DNA follows: TGTGCCAGCAGTAGGGGACAGAGAACTTACGAGCAGTACTTC. The chain uses TRBV12-3 or TRBV12-4 and TRBJ2-7; 7 bases agree with TRBD1. The J segment lost 4 bases and the V segment lost 5 bases, leaving 8 bases of the junction unmatched. The CDR3 has 14 amino acids.

Of note for this clonotype: This clone may be a read error of a much larger clone one base away. The rearrangement uses TRBV28 and TRBJ2-3; 9 bases fit TRBD1. Germline loops: CDR1 MDHEN, CDR2 SYDVKM. This CDR3 has 16 residues. The CDR3: CSSSIGQGSSTDTQYF. In DNA, the CDR3 is TGTTCCAGCAGTATCGGACAGGGGAGTAGCACAGATACGCAGTATTTT.

This clonotype has a count of ten or more. J is TRBJ2-7 and V is TRBV29-1; tentative D call: TRBD1 (5 bases). The V gene lost 4 bases and the J gene lost 4 bases, with 11 bases spanning the gap. Germline assignment: CDR1 SQVTM and CDR2 ANQGSEA. There are 12 residues in the CDR3. CDR3 loop: CSVVAGPYEQYF. CDR3 coding DNA: TGCAGCGTTGTCGCAGGGCCGTACGAGCAGTACTTC.

The table lists this clonotype with many counts. The chain couples TRBV5-1 to TRBJ2-3; possible D gene TRBD2, 5 bases. The CDR3 length is 15 residues. The V gene lost 0 bases and the J gene lost 3 bases, with 11 bases spanning the gap. Germline-derived CDR1 and CDR2 are SGHRS and YFSETQ. CDR3: CASSLASRGTDTQYF. The CDR3 nucleotides are TGCGCCAGCAGCTTGGCTAGCCGTGGGACAGATACGCAGTATTTT. Variable domain in full (rest from reference TRBV5-1 and TRBJ2-3): KAGVTQTPRYLIKTRGQQVTLSCSPISGHRSVSWYQQTPGQGLQFLFEYFSETQRNKGNFPGRFSGRQFSNSRSEMNVSTLELGDSALYLCASSLASRGTDTQYFGPGTRLTVL.

This clonotype occurred many times. The V gene is TRBV4-1, the J gene TRBJ1-4; D gene unclear. Germline lookup yields CDR1 MGHRA and CDR2 YSYEKL. This CDR3 region has 13 residues. V lost 1 base to trimming and J lost 8 bases, with 8 bases between them. The CDR3 protein is CASSQVGEEKLFF. The DNA for the CDR3 is TGCGCCAGCAGCCAAGTTGGGGAAGAAAAACTGTTTTTT.

This clonotype was seen at least ten times. The J gene is TRBJ1-2, the V gene TRBV12-3 or TRBV12-4; tentatively, D is TRBD1 (5 bases). V lost 5 bases and J lost 3, with 13 bases in between. The CDR3 is 14 residues long. The CDR3, as DNA: TGTGCCAGCAGTAAGTCCGGGACGGACTATGGCTACACCTTC. The encoded protein is CASSKSGTDYGYTF.

This clonotype has a count of ten or more. The chain recombines TRBV7-8 with TRBJ2-1; weak D call: TRBD2 (5 bases). V was clipped by 1 base and J by 5 bases, with 12 bases between them. Germline CDR1 SGHVS, CDR2 FQNEAQ. This CDR3 region has 15 residues. The CDR3 here is CASSLEDRGHNEQFF. CDR3 coding DNA: TGTGCCAGCAGCTTAGAGGATAGAGGGCACAATGAGCAGTTCTTC.

This clonotype was recorded at least ten times. The J gene is TRBJ1-2, the V gene TRBV15, with 7 bases that match TRBD1. CDR1 LNHNV and CDR2 YYDKDF come from the germline V gene (reference sequence). V lost 1 base, J lost 2 bases, and 13 bases stayed unmatched. The CDR3 runs to 18 residues. CDR3 sequence: CATSRVEGIPQGNYGYTF. The CDR3 region has the DNA TGTGCCACCAGCAGAGTAGAGGGGATACCACAGGGGAACTATGGCTACACCTTC.

This clonotype came up many times. This rearrangement joins TRBV19 to TRBJ2-6, with TRBD1 matching 9 bases. The CDR3 spans 15 residues. Germline CDR1 LNHDA, CDR2 SQIVND (reference sequence). CDR3 nucleotide sequence: TGTGCTACCGGGACAGGGACCTCTGGGGCCAACGTCCTGACTTTC. Protein product: CATGTGTSGANVLTF.

This clonotype showed up just a few times. This rearrangement joins TRBV20-1 to TRBJ1-6; perhaps TRBD1 as D (5 bases). The CDR3 is made up of 14 amino acids. Trimming took off 5 bases at V and 9 bases at J, with 17 bases between the two ends. Germline CDR1 is DFQATT and CDR2 is SNEGSKA (reference sequence). The CDR3 bases are TGCAGTGCTCATCCCGGGACGGTTATTTCACCCCTCCACTTT. Protein: CSAHPGTVISPLHF.

This clonotype was counted at least ten times. V is TRBV7-2 and J is TRBJ2-3, with D unclear. V lost 6 bases, J lost 0 bases, and 13 bases lay in between. This CDR3 is built from 15 residues. The germline V gene encodes CDR1 SGHTA and CDR2 FQGNSA. The CDR3 nucleotides read TGTGCCAGCAGTCGAGCTCTGGGGAGCACAGATACGCAGTATTTT. Translated: CASSRALGSTDTQYF.

Ten or more counts support this clonotype. V and J are TRBV5-1 and TRBJ2-2; 8 nucleotides agree with TRBD2. The CDR3 spans 15 residues. Looked up from germline, CDR1 is SGHRS and CDR2 is YFSETQ. V dropped 4 bases and J dropped 3; count of bases not matched to a gene: 5. CDR3 amino acids: CASSRTSLDTGELFF. The CDR3 nucleotides read TGCGCCAGCAGCCGGACTAGCCTGGACACCGGGGAGCTGTTTTTT.

This clonotype was counted many times. This chain joins TRBV5-1 and TRBJ1-2; D is unresolved. V was shortened by 1 base and J by 2 bases, with 12 bases between the two germline ends. The CDR3 length is 15 residues. Germline CDR1 and CDR2: SGHRS and YFSETQ. The CDR3 sequence: CASSLSWESNYGYTF. CDR3 coding DNA: TGCGCCAGCAGCTTGTCTTGGGAGTCAAACTATGGCTACACCTTC.

This clonotype came up many times. V and J are TRBV25-1 and TRBJ1-4; D not resolved. This CDR3 is 12 amino acids long. V lost 3 bases, J lost 12 bases, and 11 bases lay in between. Germline CDR1 and CDR2: MGHDK and SYGVNS. The CDR3 loop reads CASSDPREELFF. DNA of the CDR3: TGTGCCAGCAGTGACCCTCGTGAGGAACTGTTTTTT.

This clonotype was recorded at least ten times. The V gene is TRBV12-3 or TRBV12-4, the J gene TRBJ2-1; 10 bases match TRBD2. The CDR3 has 14 residues. Trimming at V came to 2 bases and at J to 10 bases, leaving 5 bases not matched to a gene. The CDR3 sequence is CASSLRLAGWEQFF. CDR3 in DNA: TGTGCCAGCAGTTTACGACTAGCGGGTTGGGAGCAGTTCTTC.

This clonotype was counted many times. The chain recombines TRBV7-8 with TRBJ2-1; 9 bases match TRBD2. Germline lookup yields CDR1 SGHVS and CDR2 FQNEAQ. The CDR3 is 16 amino acids. Unmatched junction bases numbered 7, after V lost 0 bases and J lost 7 bases. CDR3 nucleotides: TGTGCCAGCAGCTTAGCCCCTAGCGGGATGGGGAATGAGCAGTTCTTC. Translating gives CASSLAPSGMGNEQFF.

This clonotype has at least ten counts. The chain employs TRBV12-3 or TRBV12-4 and TRBJ1-3, with D unresolved. The CDR3 contains 14 residues. Trimming shortened V by 3 bases and J by 10 bases, and 16 bases separated the two germline ends. CDR3 residues: CASSFDGRFGTIYF. CDR3 DNA: TGTGCCAGCAGTTTTGACGGCCGGTTTGGTACCATATATTTT.

In its sample, this clonotype was seen many times. The J gene is TRBJ2-7, the V gene TRBV30; D assignment may be TRBD1 or TRBD2 (5 bases each). The CDR3 has 14 amino acids. V lost 0 bases, J lost 4 bases, and 13 bases lay in between. The germline V gene has CDR1 GTSNPN and CDR2 SVGIG (reference sequence). Here the CDR3 DNA reads TGTGCCTGGAGTGTACCGGGGCGGAGGTACGAGCAGTACTTC. Protein: CAWSVPGRRYEQYF.